This TCR beta chain was identified in a study of T cell responses to AZD1222 COVID-19 vaccine. Whole-study results and caveats: It was only after the peak T cell response that any repertoires were sampled. Two AZD1222 doses significantly raised spike-specific TCR breadth and depth over controls. Among those given AZD1222, only six were seropositive at baseline.

With respect to this clone: Its antigen is not identified.

Sequenced by immunoSEQ multiplex PCR; TCRdb stores in-frame clones only, minus some. The table has over 95,000 clones, approximately 89% seen once. Second-dose groups at about 4 or about 12 weeks were pooled. The CDR3 is 16 residues long. Trimming pared 2 bases from V and 4 bases from J, leaving 16 bases between. Germline V gene sequence: CDR1 SGHRS, CDR2 YFSETQ. The chain couples TRBV5-1 to TRBJ1-3; D is unresolved. The clonotype was recovered from an adult who received the AZD1222 COVID-19 vaccine. Source: peripheral blood, taken 28 days after the second AZD1222 dose. This CDR3 is CASSLSGPKEGNTIYF. The DNA for the CDR3 is TGCGCCAGCAGCTTATCCGGGCCAAAAGAAGGAAACACCATATATTTT.